This paragraph reports one T cell receptor (beta chain). Its specificity is unknown. This specimen belongs to a study of somatic mutations in cytotoxic T cells in rheumatoid arthritis. About the research overall: Sorted by flow to nearly 100% purity were some V beta antibody-stained T-cell populations, including V beta1+ cells sequenced for TCRB. Study observations and caveats: Age-dependent increases in CD8+ clonality occurred in rheumatoid arthritis patients but not in healthy controls. Patients with rheumatoid arthritis did not differ significantly from age-matched healthy controls in CD8+ T-cell clonality.

The study pulled out CD4+ and CD8+ cells with positive magnetic bead selection and then checked their purity by flow cytometry. The germline V gene encodes CDR1 SGHNT and CDR2 YYREEE (reference sequence). V dropped 4 bases and J dropped 7; count of bases not matched to a gene: 10. The CDR3 consists of 17 residues. Measured with immunoSEQ multiplex PCR; TCRdb has only the in-frame clones, and not every one. The table has approximately 13,000 clones, under 80% seen once. The source is an adult with rheumatoid arthritis. The sample consisted of CD8+ T cells sorted from blood. The J gene is TRBJ1-6, the V gene TRBV5-4; 11 nucleotides match TRBD1. The CDR3 loop is CASSAGTGGRANSPLHF. For the CDR3, the DNA is TGTGCCAGCAGCGCCGGGACAGGGGGTAGGGCGAATTCACCCCTCCACTTT.